Sequencing of this T cell receptor (beta chain) was carried out in a study of blood T cell repertoires in COVID-19. Participant-reported clinical history was the basis for cohort assignment. CDR3 size: 15 residues. The V end lost 2 bases, the J end lost 1 base, and 10 bases lay between the germline ends. CDR1 and CDR2 from the germline V gene are MNHEY and SVGEGT. The protocol was immunoSEQ multiplex PCR, while the TCRdb copy is restricted to in-frame clones and leaves out a portion. There are around 250,000 clones in the sample; around 86% occur only once, and approximately 1.5% lies in the top ten.

The chain links TRBV6-2 or TRBV6-3 to TRBJ2-3, with D hard to call. Sequencing was carried out using PBMCs or T cells enriched from blood (not recorded which). The origin of this receptor is a woman between 50 and 59 years old who had recovered from COVID-19. CDR3 DNA: TGTGCCAGCAGTTACGAGTCCGTGGGCACAGATACGCAGTATTTT. This encodes CASSYESVGTDTQYF.